The clone carrying this T cell receptor beta chain was observed at least ten times. These data belong to a study of T-cell reconstitution after alpha-beta-depleted transplantation in children. Unique molecular identifiers were incorporated when the TCRbeta library was constructed. TCRdb independently ran MiXCR on the PCR reads; one entry per CDR3 protein. The sample holds roughly 200,000 distinct CDR3 sequences, over 5.5% seen once. The sequencing used PBMCs from the stem cell graft donor, collected from the stem cell graft. The TCR comes from a human donor who donated a stem cell graft to a child with Wiskott-Aldrich syndrome.

The CDR3: CASSSGYSYEQYF. CDR3 sequence (DNA): TGTGCCAGCAGTTCAGGATACTCCTACGAGCAGTACTTC. The chain uses TRBV25-1 and TRBJ2-7; the D is unclear. Germline CDR1 MGHDK, CDR2 SYGVNS. There are 13 residues in the CDR3. V lost 5 bases and J lost 0, with 8 bases in between.